This T cell receptor beta chain was sequenced during a study of blood T cell repertoires in COVID-19. This CDR3 comprises 15 residues. V gave up 5 bases and J gave up 7 bases; unmatched junction bases: 6. Looked up from germline, CDR1 is KGHSH and CDR2 is LQKENI. Repertoires were generated with immunoSEQ multiplex PCR, while TCRdb's copy carries only in-frame clones and drops some. The sample yields about 38,000 clones, roughly 88% seen once. This chain connects TRBV18 to TRBJ1-6; 9 bases are a match to TRBD1. This clonotype originated in a man between 65 and 79 years old with active COVID-19. Source material: peripheral blood. CDR3 DNA sequence: TGTGCCAGCTCAAAGGGACAGGGCGGGAATTCACCCCTCCACTTT. Amino acids: CASSKGQGGNSPLHF.